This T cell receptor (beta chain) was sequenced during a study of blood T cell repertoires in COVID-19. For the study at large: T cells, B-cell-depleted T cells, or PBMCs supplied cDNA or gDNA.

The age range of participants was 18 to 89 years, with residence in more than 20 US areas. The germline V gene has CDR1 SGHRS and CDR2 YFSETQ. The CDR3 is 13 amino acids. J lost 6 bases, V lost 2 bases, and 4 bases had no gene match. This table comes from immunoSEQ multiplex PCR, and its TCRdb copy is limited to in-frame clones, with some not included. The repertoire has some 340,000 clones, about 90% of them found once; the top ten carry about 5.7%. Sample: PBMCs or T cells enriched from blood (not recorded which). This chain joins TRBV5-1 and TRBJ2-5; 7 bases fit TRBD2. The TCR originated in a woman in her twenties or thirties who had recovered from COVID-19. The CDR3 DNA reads TGCGCCAGCAGCTTCGGGGGGATAAAGACCCAGTACTTC. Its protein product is CASSFGGIKTQYF.